Listed below are T cell receptor beta chains from one sample, sequenced in a study of shared T cell receptors in the human thymus. Method: immunoSEQ multiplex PCR; TCRdb's copy keeps in-frame clones and lacks some. The table lists some 720,000 clones, roughly 90% of them singletons. The same specimen was also included in a second study, on human thymus T cells.

The sequenced material came from thymocytes. These receptors were collected from a boy under two years old with a congenital heart defect. Each CDR3 is given with its conserved first and last residue. The order of the fields is CDR3 DNA, CDR3 protein, V gene, clone size, D gene, J gene. The D gene is left open where the match is weak. Clone size is given for some rows only: seen once, a few or many times, or a class if the clone is expanded.

CDR3nt: TGTGCCAGCAGCTTAGGCCCGGGGGAGACCCAGTACTTC
CDR3aa: CASSLGPGETQYF
v_gene: TRBV7-9
abundance: .
d_gene: .
j_gene: TRBJ2-5

CDR3nt: TGCGCCAGCAGCCCCCTAGCGGGAGGGCCTCAAGAGACCCAGTACTTC
CDR3aa: CASSPLAGGPQETQYF
v_gene: TRBV4-3
abundance: .
d_gene: TRBD2
j_gene: TRBJ2-5

CDR3nt: TGTGCCAGCAGTGAATCCCTCTACGAGCAGTACTTC
CDR3aa: CASSESLYEQYF
v_gene: TRBV6-1
abundance: once
d_gene: .
j_gene: TRBJ2-7

CDR3nt: TGTGCTAGTGGTTCCCGACTGGGAGAGGGAACCTCCGGTGGCTACACCTTC
CDR3aa: CASGSRLGEGTSGGYTF
v_gene: TRBV12-5
abundance: .
d_gene: .
j_gene: TRBJ1-2

CDR3nt: TGTGCCAGCGGAAAGACGGGGAAACTAGCCCAGTACTTC
CDR3aa: CASGKTGKLAQYF
v_gene: TRBV27
abundance: .
d_gene: .
j_gene: TRBJ2-7

CDR3nt: TGTGCCAGCAGGGTGGGAGGCTACGAGCAGTACTTC
CDR3aa: CASRVGGYEQYF
v_gene: TRBV7-9
abundance: once
d_gene: .
j_gene: TRBJ2-7

CDR3nt: TGTGCCAGCAGTGCAAGAGGGCCACCGGGGGTCGGGGAGCAGTACTTC
CDR3aa: CASSARGPPGVGEQYF
v_gene: TRBV25-1
abundance: .
d_gene: .
j_gene: TRBJ2-5

CDR3nt: TGCGCCAGCAGCGAAACTATAGGACAGGGGAACACTGAAGCTTTCTTT
CDR3aa: CASSETIGQGNTEAFF
v_gene: TRBV4-3
abundance: .
d_gene: TRBD1
j_gene: TRBJ1-1

CDR3nt: TGTGCCAGCTCACCACCGGAGGTTGGGCAGCCCCAGCATTTT
CDR3aa: CASSPPEVGQPQHF
v_gene: TRBV18
abundance: .
d_gene: .
j_gene: TRBJ1-5

CDR3nt: TGTGCCAGCAGAGACGCACAGGGAATTCTGGATGAGCAGTACTTC
CDR3aa: CASRDAQGILDEQYF
v_gene: TRBV21-1
abundance: .
d_gene: .
j_gene: TRBJ2-7

CDR3nt: TGTGCCAGCAGCCGAGTGACTAGCCGAAGCTCCTACAATGAGCAGTTCTTC
CDR3aa: CASSRVTSRSSYNEQFF
v_gene: TRBV14
abundance: .
d_gene: TRBD2
j_gene: TRBJ2-1

CDR3nt: TGTGCCAGCAGGCCTAGCGGGTCTTACGAGCAGTACTTC
CDR3aa: CASRPSGSYEQYF
v_gene: TRBV27
abundance: .
d_gene: TRBD2
j_gene: TRBJ2-7

CDR3nt: TGTGCCAGCAGCCCAGGGACAGGGGGCATGGAGACCCAGTACTTC
CDR3aa: CASSPGTGGMETQYF
v_gene: TRBV6-1
abundance: .
d_gene: TRBD1
j_gene: TRBJ2-5

CDR3nt: TGTGCCAGCTCACCCCAGACACCCTCCTACGAGCAGTACTTC
CDR3aa: CASSPQTPSYEQYF
v_gene: TRBV18
abundance: .
d_gene: .
j_gene: TRBJ2-7

CDR3nt: TGTGCCAGCAGTTTCGTTGACAGGGGCCGAGCGGGAGGGCAGAACGAGCAGTACTTC
CDR3aa: CASSFVDRGRAGGQNEQYF
v_gene: TRBV27
abundance: .
d_gene: TRBD2
j_gene: TRBJ2-7

CDR3nt: TGTGCCAGCATCCCCCAATCCGAGCAGTTCTTC
CDR3aa: CASIPQSEQFF
v_gene: TRBV6-7
abundance: .
d_gene: .
j_gene: TRBJ2-1

CDR3nt: TGTGCCACCTCACGGGGGGACAGGAACACCTACGAGCAGTACTTC
CDR3aa: CATSRGDRNTYEQYF
v_gene: TRBV7-2
abundance: .
d_gene: .
j_gene: TRBJ2-7

CDR3nt: TGCGCCAGCAGCCAAGATCGCCCGGGACATGGAGATAATTCACCCCTCCACTTT
CDR3aa: CASSQDRPGHGDNSPLHF
v_gene: TRBV4-1
abundance: .
d_gene: .
j_gene: TRBJ1-6

CDR3nt: TGTGCCAGCAGCTTAGGCCCTAGCGGGAGAAGGAATGAGCAGTTCTTC
CDR3aa: CASSLGPSGRRNEQFF
v_gene: TRBV11-2
abundance: .
d_gene: TRBD2
j_gene: TRBJ2-1

CDR3nt: TGTGCCAGCTCAGCACTAGCGGGAGACGGGGAGACCCAGTACTTC
CDR3aa: CASSALAGDGETQYF
v_gene: TRBV18
abundance: .
d_gene: TRBD2
j_gene: TRBJ2-5

CDR3nt: TGTGCCAGCAGCCTCACCGTCGGGTTGGGCTCCTACAATGAGCAGTTCTTC
CDR3aa: CASSLTVGLGSYNEQFF
v_gene: TRBV5-4
abundance: .
d_gene: .
j_gene: TRBJ2-1

CDR3nt: TGTGCCAGCAGCTTCCAGGTGGAGAACACTGAAGCTTTCTTT
CDR3aa: CASSFQVENTEAFF
v_gene: TRBV7-2
abundance: .
d_gene: .
j_gene: TRBJ1-1

CDR3nt: TGTGCCAGTAGTCGGGACAGGGGAATGAACACTGAAGCTTTCTTT
CDR3aa: CASSRDRGMNTEAFF
v_gene: TRBV19
abundance: once
d_gene: TRBD1
j_gene: TRBJ1-1

CDR3nt: TGTGCCAGCAGCCCGCCCTCAGGACTAGCGGGAGCCAATGAGCAGTTCTTC
CDR3aa: CASSPPSGLAGANEQFF
v_gene: TRBV13
abundance: .
d_gene: TRBD2
j_gene: TRBJ2-1

CDR3nt: TGCGCCAGCAGCCATTCTAGCGGGGCCAGCTCCTACAATGAGCAGTTCTTC
CDR3aa: CASSHSSGASSYNEQFF
v_gene: TRBV4-3
abundance: .
d_gene: TRBD2
j_gene: TRBJ2-1

CDR3nt: TGTGCCAGCAGCTTCACTCCAGGGGCGCCGGGATACGAGCAGTACTTC
CDR3aa: CASSFTPGAPGYEQYF
v_gene: TRBV5-6
abundance: few
d_gene: .
j_gene: TRBJ2-7

CDR3nt: TGCAGTGCTAGTGGGGCTGGCTACACCTTC
CDR3aa: CSASGAGYTF
v_gene: TRBV20-1
abundance: .
d_gene: .
j_gene: TRBJ1-2

CDR3nt: TGCGCCAGCAGCCAAGATATGCGGGAGGGCCGGTACAATGAGCAGTTCTTC
CDR3aa: CASSQDMREGRYNEQFF
v_gene: TRBV4-1
abundance: .
d_gene: TRBD2
j_gene: TRBJ2-1